These 2 T cell receptor beta chains share one sample of origin, sequenced in a study of blood T cell repertoires in COVID-19. The repertoire was sequenced with immunoSEQ multiplex PCR; TCRdb's copy has only in-frame clones and lacks some. This table has 400,000 to 550,000 clones, around 88% appearing once. The source material was peripheral blood. Source of these receptors: a woman in her 30s with acute or convalescent COVID-19.

The V call is TRBV10-1, the J call TRBJ1-2; the D is unclear. Germline assignment: CDR1 WNHNN and CDR2 SYGVQD (reference sequence). Trimming left V 11 bases short and J 8 bases short, with 12 bases between. This CDR3 comprises 10 residues. CDR3 DNA sequence: TGCGCCTCCCCCCGGTACGGCTACACCTTC. As protein: CASPRYGYTF.

The chain carries TRBV7-6 and TRBJ2-1; D possibly corresponds to TRBD1 (5 bases). The CDR3 contains 16 residues. The V gene lost 1 base and the J gene lost 1 base, with 11 bases spanning the gap. CDR1 SGHVS and CDR2 FNYEAQ come from the germline V gene. This CDR3 reads CASSLGQGSSYNEQFF. The CDR3, as DNA: TGTGCCAGCAGCTTAGGTCAGGGTTCGTCCTACAATGAGCAGTTCTTC.